The 12 T cell receptor beta chains listed next were all sequenced from one sample in a study of T cells after somatic rescue of genetic block. TCRdb's copy holds only in-frame clones and misses some; the assay was immunoSEQ multiplex PCR. The table shows about 88,000 clones, with about nine tenths occurring only once. Input material: peripheral blood mononuclear cells (PBMCs). The receptors stem from a woman younger than 30.

The gene calls are TRBV13 and TRBJ2-3, with D possibly being TRBD1 (5 bases). Per the germline V gene, CDR1 is PRHDT and CDR2 is FYEKMQ (reference sequence). CDR3 size: 13 residues. The V and J ends lost 6 bases and 4 bases respectively, with 11 bases between them. CDR3 sequence: CASRRTSADTQYF. In nucleotides, the CDR3 is TGTGCCAGCAGGCGGACATCGGCAGATACGCAGTATTTT.

This chain connects TRBV11-3 to TRBJ1-1, with 7 bases identical to TRBD1. Germline V lookup: CDR1 SGHNT, CDR2 YENEEA. The CDR3 sequence is 14 residues long. V shed 5 bases, J shed 0 bases, and the junction held 3 bases outside the gene matches. This CDR3 reads CASSRDRMNTEAFF. As DNA, the CDR3 is TGTGCCAGCAGCAGGGACAGAATGAACACTGAAGCTTTCTTT. The full variable domain, with the rest looked up from reference TRBV11-3 and TRBJ1-1, is EAGVVQSPRYKIIEKKQPVAFWCNPISGHNTLYWYLQNLGQGPELLIRYENEEAVDDSQLPKDRFSAERLKGVDSTLKIQPAELGDSAVYLCASSRDRMNTEAFFGQGTRLTVV.

The V and J genes are TRBV28 and TRBJ2-7; D is unresolved. Between the trimmed V and J ends, which lost 3 bases and 2 bases, there was a span of 5 bases. This CDR3 is 12 amino acids long. Germline V gene data show CDR1 as MDHEN and CDR2 as SYDVKM. The CDR3 DNA reads TGTGCCAGCAGTTTTCTCACCTACGAGCAGTACTTC. Translated, it gives CASSFLTYEQYF.

The CDR3 bases are TGTGCCAGCATCCCTAGGGAACAGGTCGACTATGGCTACACCTTC. Translation: CASIPREQVDYGYTF. The rearrangement uses TRBV2 and TRBJ1-2; weak D call: TRBD1 (5 bases). CDR1 and CDR2 from the germline V gene are SNHLY and FYNNEI. V was trimmed by 7 bases and J by 3 bases, leaving 18 bases between them. There are 15 residues in the CDR3.

The chain recombines TRBV28 with TRBJ1-3, with a tentative D call TRBD1 (6 bases). Germline-derived CDR1 and CDR2 are MDHEN and SYDVKM. The CDR3 consists of 18 residues. V lost 3 bases, J lost 0 bases, and 18 bases lay in between. CDR3 in amino acids: CASSLVRGLSLSGNTIYF. In DNA, the CDR3 is TGTGCCAGCAGTTTGGTACGGGGGCTTTCTCTCTCTGGAAACACCATATATTTT.

This chain joins TRBV6-6 and TRBJ1-1, with D possibly being TRBD1 (6 bases). The V gene's germline CDR1 is MNHNY and CDR2 SVGAGI (reference sequence). The CDR3 runs 13 residues. V was pared by 6 bases and J by 11 bases, with 19 bases between. The CDR3 DNA is TGTGCCAGCAGCCCTACCCCCCAGGGGCGCGCTTTCTTT. As protein: CASSPTPQGRAFF.

V and J are TRBV2 and TRBJ2-7; D is ambiguous. The CDR3 length is 11 residues. Trimming shortened V by 6 bases and J by 0 bases, and 3 bases separated the two germline ends. Looked up from germline, CDR1 is SNHLY and CDR2 is FYNNEI. The CDR3 DNA reads TGTGCCAGCAGGGTCTCCTACGAGCAGTACTTC. Protein sequence: CASRVSYEQYF.

The V call is TRBV29-1, the J call TRBJ2-7; D is uncertain. V shed 6 bases and J shed 5 bases, with 11 bases lying between them. The V gene's germline CDR1 is SQVTM and CDR2 ANQGSEA. The CDR3 covers 11 residues. The CDR3 spells CSVALSDEQYF. The CDR3 DNA reads TGCAGCGTCGCCCTCAGCGACGAGCAGTACTTC.

The chain couples TRBV28 to TRBJ2-2; tentatively, D is TRBD1 or TRBD2 (6 bases each). CDR1 is MDHEN, CDR2 SYDVKM, per germline. V dropped 3 bases and J dropped 7 bases, with 9 bases sitting between them. The CDR3 sequence is 13 residues long. The CDR3 DNA sequence: TGTGCCAGCAGTTTTGGAGGGGGCGGGGAGCTGTTTTTT. Protein: CASSFGGGGELFF. The variable domain in full, with the rest retrieved from reference TRBV28 and TRBJ2-2, is DVKVTQSSRYLVKRTGEKVFLECVQDMDHENMFWYRQDPGLGLRLIYFSYDVKMKEKGDIPEGYSVSREKKERFSLILESASTNQTSMYLCASSFGGGGELFFGEGSRLTVL.

This chain links TRBV5-1 with TRBJ1-2; 7 bases map to TRBD1. V was clipped by 0 bases and J by 5 bases; unmatched bases: 4. The germline gives CDR1 SGHRS, CDR2 YFSETQ. CDR3 size: 14 residues. CDR3 nucleotides: TGCGCCAGCAGCTTGGATCCAGGGGGATATGGCTACACCTTC. It specifies CASSLDPGGYGYTF.

The chain uses TRBV13 and TRBJ2-7, with 7 bases identical to TRBD2. J was trimmed by 4 bases and V by 5 bases; bases with no gene match: 11. The CDR3 has 15 amino acids. CDR1 is PRHDT and CDR2 is FYEKMQ in the germline V gene (reference sequence). The CDR3 loop is CASSPSGEGLYEQYF. The CDR3 DNA reads TGTGCCAGCAGCCCCTCGGGGGAGGGCCTGTACGAGCAGTACTTC.

The chain uses TRBV2 and TRBJ2-1; TRBD2 aligns across 10 bases. Losses at the gene ends were 4 bases for V and 3 bases for J; bases not matched to a gene: 3. The V gene's germline CDR1 is SNHLY and CDR2 FYNNEI. This CDR3 region has 15 residues. The CDR3 DNA reads as TGTGCCAGCAGTGGGACTAGCGGCCGCTACAATGAGCAGTTCTTC. This encodes CASSGTSGRYNEQFF. The full variable domain, in which reference TRBV2 and TRBJ2-1 provide the parts outside the CDR3, is EPEVTQTPSHQVTQMGQEVILRCVPISNHLYFYWYRQILGQKVEFLVSFYNNEISEKSEIFDDQFSVERPDGSNFTLKIRSTKLEDSAMYFCASSGTSGRYNEQFFGPGTRLTVL.